This T cell receptor beta chain was found in a study of identical twins. Study conclusions and caveats: A lower insertion count was a feature of abundant cord blood beta clonotypes, with no such feature in memory repertoires. For zero-insertion analyses, partial confounding could come from invariant MAIT and iNKT cells.

It was template switching that added a universal primer site, and there were unique molecular identifiers on the cDNA. TCRdb processed the 5' RACE reads anew with MiXCR; each CDR3 protein has one entry. The repertoire consists of 410,000 or so distinct CDR3 sequences, with under 20% occurring once and the leading ten covering approximately 12%. The V segment lost 2 bases and the J segment 6 bases; nucleotides outside the gene matches: 7. There are 15 residues in the CDR3. As concerns this clonotype: Its antigen remains unknown.

Sequenced: naive T cells sorted from blood. This chain links TRBV12-3 or TRBV12-4 with TRBJ2-7, with 10 bases that match TRBD1. The sequence derives from a man between 45 and 60 years old in good health. The CDR3 region is CASSLRDRGPREQYF. In nucleotides, the CDR3 is TGTGCCAGCAGTTTACGGGACAGGGGCCCCCGCGAGCAGTACTTC.